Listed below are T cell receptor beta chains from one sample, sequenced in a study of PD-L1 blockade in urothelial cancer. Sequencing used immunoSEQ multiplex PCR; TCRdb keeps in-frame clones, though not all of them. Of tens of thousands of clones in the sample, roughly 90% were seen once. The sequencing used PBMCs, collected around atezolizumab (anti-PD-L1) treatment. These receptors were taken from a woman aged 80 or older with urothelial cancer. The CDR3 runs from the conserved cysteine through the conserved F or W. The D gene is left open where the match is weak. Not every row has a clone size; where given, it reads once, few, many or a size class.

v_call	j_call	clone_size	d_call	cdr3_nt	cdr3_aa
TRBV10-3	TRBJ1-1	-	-	TGTGCCACCCAAGAATTACTAGAAGCTTTCTTT	CATQELLEAFF
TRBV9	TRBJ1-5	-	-	TGTGCCAGCAGCGTAGATGGACAGACCAATCAGCCCCAGCATTTT	CASSVDGQTNQPQHF
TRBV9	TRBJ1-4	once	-	TGTGCCAGCAGTCTCGACGGGGCTAATGAAAAACTGTTTTTT	CASSLDGANEKLFF
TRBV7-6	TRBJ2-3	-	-	TGTGCCAGCAGCTTAGGTGGCGGTCTTAGGGGTGATACGCAGTATTTT	CASSLGGGLRGDTQYF
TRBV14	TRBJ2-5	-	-	TGTGCCAGCAGCCTACAACGACAGCAGACCCAGTACTTC	CASSLQRQQTQYF
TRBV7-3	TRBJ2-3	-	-	TGTGCCAGCAGCGCAGGGGTCAGCACAGATACGCAGTATTTT	CASSAGVSTDTQYF
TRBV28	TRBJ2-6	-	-	TGTGCCACTAGATCCCTCTCTGGGGCCAACGTCCTGACTTTC	CATRSLSGANVLTF
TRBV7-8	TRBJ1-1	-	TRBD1	TGTGCCAGCAGCTCGGACAGGGGGCCTGAAGCTTTCTTT	CASSSDRGPEAFF
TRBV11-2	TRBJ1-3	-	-	TGTGCCAGCAGCTTAGGGACAGAACTTAACACCATATATTTT	CASSLGTELNTIYF
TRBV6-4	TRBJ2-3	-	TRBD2	TGTGCCAGCAGCACGGGGGGATTCACAGATACGCAGTATTTT	CASSTGGFTDTQYF
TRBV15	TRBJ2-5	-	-	TGTGCCACCAGCAGCCCAGGGGTAGGGGAGACCCAGTACTTC	CATSSPGVGETQYF
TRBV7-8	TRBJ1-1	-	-	TGTGCCAGCAGCCGGACACTTACTGAAGCTTTCTTT	CASSRTLTEAFF